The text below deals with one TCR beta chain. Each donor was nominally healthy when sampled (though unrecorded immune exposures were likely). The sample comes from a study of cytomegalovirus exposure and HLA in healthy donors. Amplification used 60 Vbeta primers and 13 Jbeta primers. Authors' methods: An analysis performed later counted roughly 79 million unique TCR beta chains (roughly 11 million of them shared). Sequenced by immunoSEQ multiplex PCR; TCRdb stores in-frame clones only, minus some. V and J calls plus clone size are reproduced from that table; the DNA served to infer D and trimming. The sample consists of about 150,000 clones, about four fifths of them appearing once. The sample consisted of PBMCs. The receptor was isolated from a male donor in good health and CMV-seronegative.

CDR3: CASSKERGTEAFF. The CDR3, as DNA: TGTGCCAGCAGCAAAGAAAGGGGGACTGAAGCTTTCTTT. The chain is built from TRBV21-1 and TRBJ1-1; no DNA check was done on the table's D call, TRBD1. TRBV21-1 constitutes a pseudogene. CDR3 size: 13 residues.